These 25 T cell receptor beta chains originate from one sample sequenced in a study of graft-versus-host responses after intestinal transplantation. TCRdb's table, derived via immunoSEQ multiplex PCR, lists solely in-frame clones and lacks some. The table has about 8,000 clones, around 32% seen once. Responders labeled with CFSE (approximately 200,000) were plated with approximately 200,000 irradiated, violet-dye-labeled stimulators. The sample in question was alloreactive CD8+ T cells from a mixed lymphocyte reaction culture, obtained before intestinal transplant. Subset indicated: CFSE-low proliferating T cells sorted from roughly six-day pre-transplant mixed lymphocyte reaction (GvH or HvG direction). These receptors all stem from a human patient who received an intestinal transplant.

J is TRBJ2-3 and V is TRBV10-2; a weak D match, TRBD1 (5 bases). The germline CDR1 and CDR2 sequences are WSHSY and SAAADI. This CDR3 is 14 amino acids long. Trimming removed 2 bases at V and 1 base at J, with 7 bases between. The CDR3 loop is CASSEIGGTDTQYF. The CDR3 DNA sequence: TGCGCCAGCAGTGAGATAGGGGGCACAGATACGCAGTATTTT.

V usage is TRBV7-9 and J usage is TRBJ2-5; TRBD2 might be the D (6 bases). The V gene's germline CDR1 is SEHNR and CDR2 FQNEAQ (reference sequence). Trimming left V 4 bases short and J 11 bases short, with 17 bases between. This CDR3 comprises 13 residues. The DNA for the CDR3 is TGTGCCAGCAGCTCTACCGGGACTTCCTTTCAGTACTTC. This codes for CASSSTGTSFQYF.

This clone was observed a handful of times. J is TRBJ2-2 and V is TRBV4-2; TRBD2 agrees at 11 bases. Trimming at V came to 4 bases and at J to 3 bases, leaving 7 bases not matched to a gene. Germline V gene sequence: CDR1 LGHNA, CDR2 YNFKEQ. This CDR3 comprises 17 residues. The CDR3 here is CASSPPVAGGYTGELFF. In nucleotides, the CDR3 is TGTGCCAGCAGCCCTCCTGTAGCGGGAGGGTACACCGGGGAGCTGTTTTTT.

The V and J genes are TRBV19 and TRBJ1-1; D is possibly TRBD1 (6 bases). This CDR3 comprises 15 residues. Trimming cost V 3 bases and J 4 bases, with 15 bases left between them. Germline values: CDR1 LNHDA, CDR2 SQIVND (reference sequence). The CDR3 region has the DNA TGTGCCAGTAGTATGGGGGCTGGGGGTGGCACTGAAGCTTTCTTT. Its protein product is CASSMGAGGGTEAFF.

By share, this clone counts as medium-sized. The chain joins TRBV6-5 to TRBJ1-3; 8 bases map to TRBD1. CDR1 is MNHEY and CDR2 is SVGAGI in the germline V gene. The CDR3 covers 15 residues. Trimming cost V 5 bases and J 0 bases; bases outside gene matches: 3. This chain's CDR3 is CASSRQGSSGNTIYF. The CDR3 DNA sequence: TGTGCCAGCAGTAGACAGGGGAGCTCTGGAAACACCATATATTTT.

This clone appeared a few times. This chain links TRBV30 with TRBJ2-7; 12 nucleotides agree with TRBD2. Per the germline V gene, CDR1 is GTSNPN and CDR2 is SVGIG (reference sequence). The J segment lost 3 bases and the V segment lost 0 bases, leaving 15 bases of the junction unmatched. The CDR3 has 19 residues. The CDR3 DNA is TGTGCCTGGAGTGTACTCAGACTAGCGGGAGCTTTTATCCACTACGAGCAGTACTTC. Translation gives CAWSVLRLAGAFIHYEQYF.

This clone was observed a handful of times. V is TRBV7-8 and J is TRBJ2-5, with a possible D match to TRBD2 (5 bases). Trimming pared 0 bases from V and 2 bases from J, leaving 22 bases between. The CDR3 totals 19 residues. The germline gives CDR1 SGHVS, CDR2 FQNEAQ. In DNA form, the CDR3 reads TGTGCCAGCAGCTTAGCTCCTTTTCTGCGGGTCGCGGAGCAAGAGACCCAGTACTTC. It yields the protein CASSLAPFLRVAEQETQYF.

The chain combines TRBV10-2 with TRBJ2-7, with 8 bases identical to TRBD2. The CDR3 has 14 amino acids. V lost 4 bases and J lost 3; bases outside the gene matches: 5. CDR1 is WSHSY and CDR2 is SAAADI in the germline V gene. CDR3 DNA: TGCGCCAGCAGTGCTGGCGGGAGGTTCTACGAGCAGTACTTC. It yields the protein CASSAGGRFYEQYF.

Only a few counts were recorded for this clone. This chain links TRBV30 with TRBJ1-5; D unclear. Germline assignment: CDR1 GTSNPN and CDR2 SVGIG (reference sequence). The CDR3 is made up of 14 amino acids. V dropped 2 bases and J dropped 2 bases, with 10 bases sitting between them. This CDR3 reads CAWSTTSGNQPQHF. CDR3 in DNA: TGTGCCTGGAGTACCACCTCGGGCAATCAGCCCCAGCATTTT.

CDR3 in amino acids: CASSPSGGAVHNEQFF. DNA for the CDR3: TGTGCCAGCAGCCCTAGCGGGGGGGCCGTTCACAATGAGCAGTTCTTC. V is TRBV9 and J is TRBJ2-1; 12 bases fit TRBD2. This CDR3 is 16 amino acids long. Germline values: CDR1 SGDLS, CDR2 YYNGEE. The V segment lost 4 bases and the J segment 5 bases; nucleotides outside the gene matches: 7.

V usage is TRBV11-1 and J usage is TRBJ2-3; D call uncertain. Germline values: CDR1 SGHAT, CDR2 FQDESV (reference sequence). V was pared by 5 bases and J by 4 bases, with 10 bases between. The CDR3 has 13 residues. The CDR3 DNA follows: TGTGCCAGCAGCCCGGCGGATGCAGATACGCAGTATTTT. Translating it yields CASSPADADTQYF.

The chain couples TRBV7-8 to TRBJ2-7, with 7 bases fitting TRBD1. The CDR3 spans 16 residues. Germline trimming cut 2 bases from V and 2 bases from J; bases unmatched to any gene: 9. Per the germline V gene, CDR1 is SGHVS and CDR2 is FQNEAQ. CDR3: CASSLLGQDETYEQYF. CDR3 bases: TGTGCCAGCAGCTTACTAGGACAGGACGAAACCTACGAGCAGTACTTC.

The V and J genes are TRBV2 and TRBJ2-3; TRBD2 matches at 10 bases. The CDR3 is made up of 17 amino acids. The germline gives CDR1 SNHLY, CDR2 FYNNEI. Germline trimming cut 8 bases from V and 4 bases from J; bases unmatched to any gene: 15. CDR3 bases: TGTGCCAGCCCCGCGAGCGGGGGGGCATTTTATGCAGATACGCAGTATTTT. This translates into CASPASGGAFYADTQYF.

This clone rates as medium-sized. The chain employs TRBV2 and TRBJ1-1; perhaps TRBD1 as D (6 bases). The CDR3 consists of 11 residues. In germline, CDR1 is SNHLY, CDR2 FYNNEI. V lost 5 bases, J lost 6 bases, and 7 bases lay in between. CDR3 residues: CASSSGAEAFF. The CDR3 DNA reads as TGTGCCAGCAGTTCAGGGGCTGAAGCTTTCTTT.

The chain uses TRBV7-9 and TRBJ2-7; TRBD2 matches at 12 bases. The length of the CDR3 is 17 residues. The V and J ends lost 4 bases and 3 bases, in that order; junction bases with no gene match: 10. Germline lookup yields CDR1 SEHNR and CDR2 FQNEAQ (reference sequence). In nucleotides, the CDR3 is TGTGCCAGCAGCTCCCGACTAGCGGGAGAACGATTCTACGAGCAGTACTTC. It translates to CASSSRLAGERFYEQYF.

The chain combines TRBV19 with TRBJ1-5; weak D call: TRBD1 (5 bases). This CDR3 is built from 14 residues. Germline CDR1 reads LNHDA; CDR2 reads SQIVND (reference sequence). Trimming took off 3 bases at V and 3 bases at J, with 9 bases between the two ends. CDR3: CASSIWDYNQPQHF. DNA for the CDR3: TGTGCCAGTAGTATTTGGGACTACAATCAGCCCCAGCATTTT. The full variable domain, with the rest looked up from reference TRBV19 and TRBJ1-5, is DGGITQSPKYLFRKEGQNVTLSCEQNLNHDAMYWYRQDPGQGLRLIYYSQIVNDFQKGDIAEGYSVSREKKESFPLTVTSAQKNPTAFYLCASSIWDYNQPQHFGDGTRLSIL.

This clone has just a few counts. This chain joins TRBV27 and TRBJ2-7, with 8 bases lining up with TRBD2. The junction had 5 bases not matched to a gene; V was cut back by 2 bases and J by 5 bases. The germline CDR1 and CDR2 sequences are MNHEY and SMNVEV (reference sequence). The CDR3 has 14 residues. For the CDR3, the DNA is TGTGCCAGCAGTTTAAGCGGGGGCCCCCACGAGCAGTACTTC. Translating gives CASSLSGGPHEQYF.

A few counts support this clone. The chain is built from TRBV4-3 and TRBJ2-3; D possibly corresponds to TRBD1 (6 bases). The CDR3 is 22 residues long. V was cut by 3 bases and J by 4 bases, with 35 bases left in between. Germline V gives CDR1 LGHNA, CDR2 YSLEER. The CDR3 protein is CASSHAPGLWRVRGGLSDTQYF. In DNA form, the CDR3 reads TGCGCCAGCAGCCACGCCCCGGGTCTTTGGCGGGTGCGAGGGGGTCTCTCAGATACGCAGTATTTT.

In this sample, this clone turned up a few times. This chain links TRBV2 with TRBJ2-7, with TRBD1 identical over 10 bases. The junction had 14 bases not matched to a gene; V was cut back by 6 bases and J by 9 bases. The length of the CDR3 is 15 residues. Germline CDR1 and CDR2: SNHLY and FYNNEI. CDR3 bases: TGTGCCAGCAGAACGATGACAGGGGGCCTGATCTGGCAGTACTTC. Amino acid sequence: CASRTMTGGLIWQYF. Supplemented by reference TRBV2 and TRBJ2-7, the full variable domain reads EPEVTQTPSHQVTQMGQEVILRCVPISNHLYFYWYRQILGQKVEFLVSFYNNEISEKSEIFDDQFSVERPDGSNFTLKIRSTKLEDSAMYFCASRTMTGGLIWQYFGPGTRLTVT.

The V gene is TRBV5-4, the J gene TRBJ1-1; possibly TRBD1 for D (6 bases). This CDR3 spans 13 amino acids. Germline CDR1 is SGHNT and CDR2 is YYREEE (reference sequence). The V end was cut by 4 bases, the J end by 4 bases, with 11 bases between. CDR3 residues: CASSRRGGTEAFF. CDR3 nucleotides: TGTGCCAGCAGCCGAAGGGGGGGCACTGAAGCTTTCTTT. The full variable domain, in which reference TRBV5-4 and TRBJ1-1 provide the parts outside the CDR3, is ETGVTQSPTHLIKTRGQQVTLRCSSQSGHNTVSWYQQALGQGPQFIFQYYREEENGRGNFPPRFSGLQFPNYSSELNVNALELDDSALYLCASSRRGGTEAFFGQGTRLTVV.

J is TRBJ1-1 and V is TRBV4-1; TRBD1 is a possible D gene (5 bases). Trimming pared 0 bases from V and 10 bases from J, leaving 12 bases between. Germline-derived CDR1 and CDR2 are MGHRA and YSYEKL. The CDR3 contains 13 residues. This CDR3 is CASSQDGGGGAFF. CDR3 nucleotide sequence: TGCGCCAGCAGCCAAGATGGTGGGGGGGGAGCTTTCTTT.

The genes are TRBV27 and TRBJ2-3; D is perhaps TRBD2 (6 bases). CDR1 and CDR2 (germline): MNHEY, SMNVEV (reference sequence). The V and J ends lost 8 bases and 0 bases respectively, with 15 bases between them. This CDR3 comprises 15 residues. The CDR3 DNA reads TGTGCCAGCCTCGGGGGTCTGGGTAGCACAGATACGCAGTATTTT. It yields the protein CASLGGLGSTDTQYF.

V is TRBV7-3 and J is TRBJ2-3, with 12 bases matching TRBD2. The germline gives CDR1 SGHTA, CDR2 FQGTGA. V was clipped by 4 bases and J by 4 bases; unmatched bases: 3. The CDR3 is 15 amino acids. The CDR3 loop reads CASSSSGGAADTQYF. CDR3 coding DNA: TGTGCCAGCAGCTCTAGCGGGGGGGCGGCAGATACGCAGTATTTT.

The chain carries TRBV6-1 and TRBJ1-5; D ambiguous. This CDR3 is built from 13 residues. Germline lookup yields CDR1 MNHNS and CDR2 SASEGT. The V gene lost 5 bases and the J gene lost 5 bases, with 10 bases spanning the gap. The DNA for the CDR3 is TGTGCCAGCAGTCCCGGGGAGTATCAGCCCCAGCATTTT. Encoded protein: CASSPGEYQPQHF.

This chain links TRBV7-8 with TRBJ2-2; D gene uncertain. The CDR3 is 16 amino acids. V lost 0 bases and J lost 7, with 15 bases in between. The germline CDR1 and CDR2 sequences are SGHVS and FQNEAQ. Here the CDR3 reads CASSLAPLDDGGELFF. In DNA, the CDR3 is TGTGCCAGCAGCTTAGCTCCGCTAGATGACGGCGGGGAGCTGTTTTTT.